This T cell receptor (beta chain) was documented in a study of cytomegalovirus exposure and HLA in healthy donors. Overall study findings and caveats: Reports indicated that the classifier achieved high specificity and sensitivity in diagnosing cytomegalovirus status.

V was clipped by 5 bases and J by 0 bases; unmatched bases: 7. Germline V gene data show CDR1 as MGHRA and CDR2 as YSYEKL. The CDR3 totals 16 residues. Data came from immunoSEQ multiplex PCR; TCRdb stores just in-frame clones and leaves some out. The sample records about 120,000 clones, more than 70% being singletons. A word on this clone: Its specificity is unknown.

The V gene is TRBV4-1, the J gene TRBJ2-5, with TRBD1 identical over 9 bases. The sequencing input was PBMCs. This receptor was obtained from a woman in her 30s in good health and CMV-seronegative. As DNA, the CDR3 is TGCGCCAGCAGCTCAGGACAGGGGTTTAACCAAGAGACCCAGTACTTC. Translation: CASSSGQGFNQETQYF.